Shown below are 30 T cell receptor beta chains from a single sample sequenced in a study of T cells in Graves' hyperthyroidism and ophthalmopathy. Amplification of TCR beta CDR3 regions used RNA as the template. Using the HTBI primer set, a first-round RT-PCR was run on the TCR CDR3. TCRdb re-called the multiplex PCR reads with MiXCR, one entry per CDR3 protein. The sample has some 500,000 distinct CDR3 sequences; approximately 14% are singletons. Sequencing was carried out using blood. Receptor source: a woman between 18 and 30 years old with Graves' hyperthyroidism.

This clonotype was seen many times. V is TRBV7-3 and J is TRBJ2-1; 12 bases agree with TRBD2. Looked up from germline, CDR1 is SGHTA and CDR2 is FQGTGA. The CDR3 has 17 amino acids. The J segment lost 7 bases and the V segment lost 2 bases, leaving 9 bases of the junction unmatched. CDR3 sequence reads: CASSLLGLAGNRNEQFF. DNA for the CDR3: TGTGCCAGCAGCTTACTCGGACTAGCGGGAAATAGGAATGAGCAGTTCTTC.

The rearrangement joins TRBV30 to TRBJ2-6; D gene ambiguous. V was trimmed by 0 bases and J by 0 bases, leaving 6 bases between them. The CDR3 is made up of 15 amino acids. Germline V gene lookup returns CDR1 GTSNPN and CDR2 SVGIG (reference sequence). Written as DNA, the CDR3 is TGTGCCTGGAGTGTCTCCCTCTCTGGGGCCAACGTCCTGACTTTC. This sequence encodes CAWSVSLSGANVLTF.

This clonotype has at least ten counts. This chain joins TRBV12-3 or TRBV12-4 and TRBJ1-2; unclear D gene. CDR3 length: 12 amino acids. The V end was cut by 3 bases, the J end by 6 bases, with 8 bases between. Here the CDR3 reads CASSFFGNGYTF. Here the CDR3 DNA reads TGTGCCAGCAGTTTTTTCGGGAATGGCTACACCTTC.

The chain recombines TRBV11-2 with TRBJ2-1, with TRBD2 matching 9 bases. With V trimmed by 0 bases and J by 7 bases, 4 bases remained unmatched. The CDR3 has 15 amino acids. CDR1 and CDR2 (germline): SGHAT, FQNNGV. In DNA form, the CDR3 reads TGTGCCAGCAGCTTAGACGCGGGAGGGTGGAATGAGCAGTTCTTC. Its protein is CASSLDAGGWNEQFF.

This clonotype was found many times. This chain links TRBV5-1 with TRBJ1-1, with D perhaps matching TRBD1 (6 bases). The germline V and J ends were trimmed by 1 base and 3 bases, with 22 bases remaining between them. The CDR3 loop spans 18 amino acids. The germline V gene has CDR1 SGHRS and CDR2 YFSETQ. The CDR3 is CASSLPEGGLEGDTEAFF. The CDR3 nucleotides read TGCGCCAGCAGCTTGCCCGAGGGGGGGCTAGAAGGGGACACTGAAGCTTTCTTT.

This clonotype was detected ten times or more. J is TRBJ1-1 and V is TRBV27; the D gene is possibly TRBD1 (5 bases). The CDR3 covers 13 residues. Trimming took 6 bases from V and 1 from J, leaving 9 bases between them. Looked up from germline, CDR1 is MNHEY and CDR2 is SMNVEV (reference sequence). The DNA for the CDR3 is TGTGCCAGCAGAGGACACCGGAACACTGAAGCTTTCTTT. Its protein product is CASRGHRNTEAFF.

This clonotype was recorded at least ten times. The rearrangement joins TRBV3-1 to TRBJ1-3; no clear D. The CDR3 sequence is 13 residues long. V shed 0 bases and J shed 4 bases, with 4 bases lying between them. Germline values: CDR1 LGHDT, CDR2 YNNKEL (reference sequence). In DNA form, the CDR3 reads TGTGCCAGCAGCCAAGAGGGCGGAAACACCATATATTTT. Residues: CASSQEGGNTIYF.

This clonotype occurred many times. The J gene is TRBJ2-1, the V gene TRBV3-1; weak D call: TRBD1 (5 bases). The CDR3 has 15 residues. Germline V gene sequence: CDR1 LGHDT, CDR2 YNNKEL (reference sequence). Trimming pared 4 bases from V and 7 bases from J, leaving 17 bases between. The CDR3 bases are TGTGCCAGCAGCCCTGGCTCTGGGGCCTGGAATGAGCAGTTCTTC. Encoded protein: CASSPGSGAWNEQFF.

This chain links TRBV7-9 with TRBJ2-3, with TRBD1 matching 7 bases. CDR3 length: 14 amino acids. J was trimmed by 4 bases and V by 2 bases; bases with no gene match: 3. From germline, CDR1 is SEHNR and CDR2 FQNEAQ (reference sequence). CDR3 sequence: CASSLTGVSDTQYF. The DNA for the CDR3 is TGTGCCAGCAGCTTAACAGGGGTATCAGATACGCAGTATTTT.

The CDR3, as DNA: TGCAGTGCTAGAGTAGTGGCTAGCCCTGTACCACTAGCCAAAAACATTCAGTACTTC. Protein sequence: CSARVVASPVPLAKNIQYF. The chain joins TRBV20-1 to TRBJ2-4, with D possibly TRBD2 on 5 matching bases. There are 19 residues in the CDR3. Germline CDR1 and CDR2: DFQATT and SNEGSKA (reference sequence). V shed 1 base and J shed 0 bases, with 22 bases lying between them.

Ten or more counts support this clonotype. The rearrangement joins TRBV28 to TRBJ2-3; 7 bases are shared with TRBD1. After removal of 5 bases from V and 2 bases from J, the junction contained 10 bases not matched to a gene. The CDR3 length is 16 residues. The germline gives CDR1 MDHEN, CDR2 SYDVKM. CDR3 nucleotide sequence: TGTGCCAGCAGTCTCCGGGGACAGCCATTCACAGATACGCAGTATTTT. Amino acids: CASSLRGQPFTDTQYF.

In this sample, this clonotype turned up a few times. This rearrangement joins TRBV12-3 or TRBV12-4 to TRBJ2-1; 15 nucleotides line up with TRBD2. The J segment lost 8 bases and the V segment lost 3 bases, leaving 8 bases of the junction unmatched. The CDR3 spans 17 residues. CDR3 residues: CASSFRGGLAGGHEQFF. CDR3 nucleotide sequence: TGTGCCAGCAGTTTTCGAGGAGGACTAGCGGGAGGGCATGAGCAGTTCTTC.

This clonotype has a single count. The rearrangement joins TRBV12-3 or TRBV12-4 to TRBJ2-1; 11 nucleotides line up with TRBD1. The CDR3 consists of 15 residues. V dropped 5 bases and J dropped 7; count of bases not matched to a gene: 7. The CDR3 reads CASSPGTGGRNEQFF. DNA for the CDR3: TGTGCCAGCAGTCCCGGGACAGGGGGACGGAATGAGCAGTTCTTC.

The sample holds many counts of this clonotype. This chain uses TRBV5-4 with TRBJ2-2; D perhaps matches TRBD1 (6 bases). This CDR3 has 15 residues. Germline CDR1 reads SGHNT; CDR2 reads YYREEE (reference sequence). Trimming stripped 2 bases from V and 3 bases from J, with 11 bases between. The CDR3 reads CASSLQGDYTGELFF. DNA for the CDR3: TGTGCCAGCAGCTTACAGGGTGATTACACCGGGGAGCTGTTTTTT.

This clonotype was detected many times. V usage is TRBV24-1 and J usage is TRBJ2-1; D is unclear. V gave up 3 bases and J gave up 0 bases, with 17 bases separating them. The CDR3 is 18 residues long. The V gene's germline CDR1 is KGHDR and CDR2 SFDVKD. The CDR3 nucleotides are TGTGCCACCAGTGATGAAAACAAGCCTCAGAGCTCCTACAATGAGCAGTTCTTC. The encoded protein is CATSDENKPQSSYNEQFF.

This clonotype was counted only a few times. The chain employs TRBV12-3 or TRBV12-4 and TRBJ2-7, with TRBD2 matching 9 bases. The CDR3 has 15 residues. Trimming took 5 bases from V and 5 from J; bases not matched to a gene: 10. The CDR3 DNA reads as TGTGCCAGCAGTATCTTAGCGGGAGTGATTGACGAGCAGTACTTC. Translated, it gives CASSILAGVIDEQYF.

This chain uses TRBV29-1 with TRBJ2-2; D gene unclear. V lost 7 bases, J lost 0 bases, and 12 bases lay in between. Germline V lookup: CDR1 SQVTM, CDR2 ANQGSEA. This CDR3 region has 14 residues. DNA of the CDR3: TGCAGCGGTGGCTGGACCCCGAACACCGGGGAGCTGTTTTTT. This translates into CSGGWTPNTGELFF.

This rearrangement joins TRBV12-3 or TRBV12-4 to TRBJ2-5; tentative D call: TRBD1 (6 bases). This CDR3 contains 15 residues. V shed 5 bases and J shed 2 bases, with 15 bases lying between them. Here the CDR3 reads CASSNRASGQETQYF. The CDR3 bases are TGTGCCAGCAGTAACAGGGCTTCGGGGCAAGAGACCCAGTACTTC.

This chain uses TRBV29-1 with TRBJ2-1, with 7 bases identical to TRBD1. J was trimmed by 2 bases and V by 6 bases; bases with no gene match: 7. The CDR3 is 14 residues long. Germline CDR1 and CDR2: SQVTM and ANQGSEA. CDR3 DNA sequence: TGCAGCGTCCTCAGGGGGACAACCTACAATGAGCAGTTCTTC. This encodes CSVLRGTTYNEQFF.

This clonotype occurred many times. The chain couples TRBV3-1 to TRBJ1-5, with D perhaps matching TRBD1 (6 bases). V was cut by 0 bases and J by 4 bases, with 10 bases left in between. The CDR3 length is 15 residues. CDR1 and CDR2 (germline): LGHDT, YNNKEL (reference sequence). The CDR3 DNA reads TGTGCCAGCAGCCAAGATGGGGGCAGGAATCAGCCCCAGCATTTT. Its translation: CASSQDGGRNQPQHF.

For the CDR3, the DNA is TGTGCCAGCAGCTCAATTAAGGGTTTAAGTGGCTACACCTTC. It encodes CASSSIKGLSGYTF. J is TRBJ1-2 and V is TRBV7-9; the D is unclear. V was pared by 4 bases and J by 7 bases, with 16 bases between. The CDR3 is made up of 14 amino acids. From germline, CDR1 is SEHNR and CDR2 FQNEAQ (reference sequence).

This rearrangement joins TRBV7-9 to TRBJ2-2, with D perhaps TRBD2 (5 bases). The V end lost 1 base, the J end lost 3 bases, and 9 bases lay between the germline ends. The CDR3 consists of 15 residues. CDR1 SEHNR and CDR2 FQNEAQ come from the germline V gene (reference sequence). This CDR3 is CASSLEGLYTGELFF. The CDR3 DNA reads as TGTGCCAGCAGCTTAGAAGGACTCTACACCGGGGAGCTGTTTTTT. Using reference TRBV7-9 and TRBJ2-2 for the parts outside the CDR3, the full variable domain is DTGVSQNPRHKITKRGQNVTFRCDPISEHNRLYWYRQTLGQGPEFLTYFQNEAQLEKSRLLSDRFSAERPKGSFSTLEIQRTEQGDSAMYLCASSLEGLYTGELFFGEGSRLTVL.

This clonotype was detected only a few times. The chain has TRBV6-4 and TRBJ1-1, with 7 bases aligning to TRBD1. Unmatched junction bases numbered 13, after V lost 8 bases and J lost 1 base. CDR3 length equals 16 residues. Germline V lookup: CDR1 MRHNA, CDR2 SNTAGT. This CDR3 reads CASRGDSQGGNTEAFF. The CDR3 coding sequence is TGTGCCAGCCGGGGGGACAGTCAAGGAGGGAACACTGAAGCTTTCTTT.

This clonotype was observed at least ten times. V is TRBV28 and J is TRBJ2-7; D is undetermined. Per the germline V gene, CDR1 is MDHEN and CDR2 is SYDVKM. V was cut by 3 bases and J by 4 bases, with 13 bases left in between. The CDR3 has 14 amino acids. Written as DNA, the CDR3 is TGTGCCAGCAGTTTGAAATCATCTAGGTACGAGCAGTACGTC. As protein: CASSLKSSRYEQYV.

This clonotype was counted only a few times. This rearrangement joins TRBV5-6 to TRBJ2-5; the D is unclear. Trimming took 0 bases from V and 4 from J, leaving 13 bases between them. The germline V gene encodes CDR1 SGHDT and CDR2 YYEEEE. The CDR3 consists of 15 residues. In DNA, the CDR3 is TGTGCCAGCAGCTTGGAATATAGGAACCGAGAGACCCAGTACTTC. This codes for CASSLEYRNRETQYF.

This clonotype was counted at least ten times. V usage is TRBV15 and J usage is TRBJ1-1; D gene ambiguous. There are 14 residues in the CDR3. The V end was cut by 5 bases, the J end by 3 bases, with 13 bases between. Germline-derived CDR1 and CDR2 are LNHNV and YYDKDF (reference sequence). The CDR3 nucleotides read TGTGCCACCAGCCCTAGGCGAAGGGACACTGAAGCTTTCTTT. Translated, it gives CATSPRRRDTEAFF. The full variable domain, rest sourced from reference TRBV15 and TRBJ1-1, is DAMVIQNPRYQVTQFGKPVTLSCSQTLNHNVMYWYQQKSSQAPKLLFHYYDKDFNNEADTPDNFQSRRPNTSFCFLDIRSPGLGDTAMYLCATSPRRRDTEAFFGQGTRLTVV.

At least ten counts were recorded for this clonotype. V usage is TRBV19 and J usage is TRBJ1-5; D not certain. Trimming cost V 5 bases and J 4 bases, with 9 bases left between them. Germline values: CDR1 LNHDA, CDR2 SQIVND (reference sequence). This CDR3 region has 13 residues. The CDR3 loop is CASSAPSNQPQHF. CDR3 nucleotides: TGTGCCAGTAGTGCTCCCAGTAATCAGCCCCAGCATTTT.

A note on this clonotype: One base away lies a much larger clone, so this may be a sequencing read error. V is TRBV4-1 and J is TRBJ1-5; tentative D call: TRBD1 (5 bases). Germline V lookup: CDR1 MGHRA, CDR2 YSYEKL. V gave up 7 bases and J gave up 4 bases, with 14 bases separating them. This CDR3 region has 14 residues. In nucleotides, the CDR3 is TGCGCCAGCACTCAAGGGGAGGAGAATCAGCCCCAGCATTTT. The encoded protein is CASTQGEENQPQHF.

This clonotype was counted ten times or more. This chain connects TRBV11-2 to TRBJ2-4, with a possible D match to TRBD1 (6 bases). Looked up from germline, CDR1 is SGHAT and CDR2 is FQNNGV. V lost 3 bases and J 15 bases, leaving 12 bases between the germline ends. CDR3 length: 11 amino acids. DNA of the CDR3: TGTGCCAGCAGCTTGGGGGCCTTAGCGTACTTC. Protein sequence: CASSLGALAYF.

The sample holds many counts of this clonotype. This chain connects TRBV11-2 to TRBJ2-1; 7 bases are a match to TRBD1. CDR1 is SGHAT and CDR2 is FQNNGV in the germline V gene. With 5 bases clipped from V and 0 bases from J, the junction kept 7 bases outside the gene matches. The length of the CDR3 is 16 residues. CDR3 residues: CASSNTRDSSYNEQFF. The CDR3 DNA sequence: TGTGCCAGCAGCAATACCCGGGACAGCTCCTACAATGAGCAGTTCTTC.